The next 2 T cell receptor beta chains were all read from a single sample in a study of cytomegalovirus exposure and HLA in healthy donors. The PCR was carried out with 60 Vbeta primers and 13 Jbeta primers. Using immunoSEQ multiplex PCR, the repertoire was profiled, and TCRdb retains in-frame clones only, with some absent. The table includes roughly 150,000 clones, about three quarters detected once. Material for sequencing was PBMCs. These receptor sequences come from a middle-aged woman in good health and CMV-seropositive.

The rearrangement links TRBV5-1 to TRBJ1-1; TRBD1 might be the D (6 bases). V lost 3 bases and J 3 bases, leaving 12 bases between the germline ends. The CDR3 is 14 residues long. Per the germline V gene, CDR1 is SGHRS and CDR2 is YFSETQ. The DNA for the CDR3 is TGCGCCAGCAGCTCCGGACAGTGGGACACTGAAGCTTTCTTT. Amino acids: CASSSGQWDTEAFF.

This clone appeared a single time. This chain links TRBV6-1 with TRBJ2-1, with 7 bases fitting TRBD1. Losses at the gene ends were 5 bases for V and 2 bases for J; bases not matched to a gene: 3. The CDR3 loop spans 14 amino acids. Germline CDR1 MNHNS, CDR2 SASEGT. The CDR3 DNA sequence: TGTGCCAGCAGTCCCGGGACAGCCTACAATGAGCAGTTCTTC. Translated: CASSPGTAYNEQFF.